This entry lists 22 T cell receptor beta chains sequenced from one sample in a study of T cell responses to AZD1222 COVID-19 vaccine. Method: immunoSEQ multiplex PCR; TCRdb's copy keeps in-frame clones and lacks some. The table includes around 81,000 clones, roughly 90% detected once. Source: peripheral blood, taken 28 days after the second AZD1222 dose. The origin of the receptors is an adult who received the AZD1222 COVID-19 vaccine.

This chain connects TRBV2 to TRBJ1-1, with D unresolved. This CDR3 is built from 14 residues. Germline loops: CDR1 SNHLY, CDR2 FYNNEI. V lost 0 bases and J 8 bases, leaving 13 bases between the germline ends. This chain's CDR3 is CASSEAGGMIEAFF. Here the CDR3 DNA reads TGTGCCAGCAGTGAAGCCGGAGGTATGATAGAAGCTTTCTTT.

The genes are TRBV28 and TRBJ2-2; 7 nucleotides agree with TRBD1. This CDR3 is 14 amino acids long. CDR1 is MDHEN and CDR2 is SYDVKM in the germline V gene. V gave up 7 bases and J gave up 5 bases; unmatched junction bases: 7. CDR3 coding DNA: TGTGCCAGCACCCTGTACAGGGGAACCGGGGAGCTGTTTTTT. Its translation is CASTLYRGTGELFF.

V gene TRBV6-5 combines with J gene TRBJ1-1, with D unresolved. Germline V gives CDR1 MNHEY, CDR2 SVGAGI. There are 13 residues in the CDR3. The V end lost 5 bases, the J end lost 4 bases, and 11 bases lay between the germline ends. Here the CDR3 DNA reads TGTGCCAGCAGTCTAACCGGACTCACTGAAGCTTTCTTT. Encoded protein: CASSLTGLTEAFF.

The chain is built from TRBV14 and TRBJ2-1; D could derive from TRBD1 or TRBD2 (5 bases each). The CDR3 has 15 amino acids. The germline CDR1 and CDR2 sequences are SGHDN and FVKESK. V lost 4 bases and J lost 3, with 13 bases in between. As DNA, the CDR3 is TGTGCCAGCAGCCCCACAGAGGGGAGCTACAATGAGCAGTTCTTC. It codes for CASSPTEGSYNEQFF.

The chain has TRBV5-4 and TRBJ2-2; 9 nucleotides line up with TRBD2. The CDR3 length is 15 residues. Germline V lookup: CDR1 SGHNT, CDR2 YYREEE (reference sequence). With V trimmed by 4 bases and J by 7 bases, 8 bases remained unmatched. The CDR3 reads CASSKSGRTDGELFF. The CDR3, as DNA: TGTGCCAGCAGCAAGAGCGGGAGGACGGACGGGGAGCTGTTTTTT.

V and J are TRBV15 and TRBJ1-6; D gene ambiguous. CDR1 is LNHNV, CDR2 YYDKDF, per germline (reference sequence). This CDR3 is 16 amino acids long. The V gene lost 0 bases and the J gene lost 6 bases, with 12 bases spanning the gap. The CDR3 protein is CATSRDQQTVNSPLHF. CDR3 sequence (DNA): TGTGCCACCAGCAGAGATCAGCAGACCGTTAATTCACCCCTCCACTTT.

The rearrangement links TRBV28 to TRBJ2-7, with 14 bases fitting TRBD2. This CDR3 contains 18 residues. The V segment lost 2 bases and the J segment 3 bases; nucleotides outside the gene matches: 9. Germline V gives CDR1 MDHEN, CDR2 SYDVKM. Written as DNA, the CDR3 is TGTGCCAGCAGTTTAAGACTAGCGGGAGGGCCTCGCGACTACGAGCAGTACTTC. This translates into CASSLRLAGGPRDYEQYF.

The J gene is TRBJ1-1, the V gene TRBV6-5; D gene ambiguous. Germline V gene lookup returns CDR1 MNHEY and CDR2 SVGAGI. Trimming took 1 base from V and 3 from J, leaving 6 bases between them. The CDR3 runs 13 residues. CDR3 sequence (DNA): TGTGCCAGCAGTTACTTCGGGGACACTGAAGCTTTCTTT. It codes for CASSYFGDTEAFF.

To note about this clone: This sample also contains other DNA sequences that code for the same CDR3. The V and J genes are TRBV5-8 and TRBJ1-2, with D uncertain. The CDR3 length is 12 residues. V was pared by 2 bases and J by 4 bases, with 6 bases between. Germline CDR1 reads SGHTS; CDR2 reads YDEGEE. For the CDR3, the DNA is TGTGCCAGCAGCTTAAGTGGCTATGGCTACACCTTC. Translation gives CASSLSGYGYTF.

V usage is TRBV4-2 and J usage is TRBJ2-1; 16 bases line up with TRBD2. The trim removed 1 base at V and 5 bases at J, leaving 5 bases unmatched. The CDR3 runs to 18 residues. Germline CDR1 reads LGHNA; CDR2 reads YNFKEQ. CDR3 loop: CASSQVQGLAGGDNEQFF. The CDR3 DNA reads as TGTGCCAGCAGCCAAGTTCAGGGACTAGCGGGAGGGGACAATGAGCAGTTCTTC.

A single count supports this clone. The V and J genes are TRBV30 and TRBJ2-3; 9 positions agree with TRBD2. Germline V gene lookup returns CDR1 GTSNPN and CDR2 SVGIG (reference sequence). CDR3 length: 13 amino acids. Losses at the gene ends were 8 bases for V and 4 bases for J; bases not matched to a gene: 7. The CDR3 DNA is TGTGCCCGATTAGCGGGAGAGGCAGATACGCAGTATTTT. It is translated as CARLAGEADTQYF.

J is TRBJ2-3 and V is TRBV6-5, with D perhaps TRBD1 (5 bases). Germline CDR1 is MNHEY and CDR2 is SVGAGI. V was cut by 10 bases and J by 5 bases, with 19 bases left in between. The CDR3 has 14 amino acids. The CDR3 bases are TGTGCCACAAGGAAGGCAGGGCGGAAAGATACGCAGTATTTT. Its translation: CATRKAGRKDTQYF.

The chain links TRBV11-1 to TRBJ1-4; no reliable D call. Trimming cost V 5 bases and J 0 bases, with 10 bases left between them. The CDR3 length is 15 residues. Germline loops: CDR1 SGHAT, CDR2 FQDESV (reference sequence). CDR3 residues: CASSLRSATNEKLFF. The CDR3 DNA follows: TGTGCCAGCAGCCTCAGGAGTGCAACTAATGAAAAACTGTTTTTT.

DNA of the CDR3: TGTGCCAGCAGTCACGCGACGGCGCTTGGGGCGAACGAGCAGTACTTC. Encoded protein: CASSHATALGANEQYF. This rearrangement joins TRBV7-8 to TRBJ2-7; TRBD1 might be the D (5 bases). This CDR3 is 16 amino acids long. The germline CDR1 and CDR2 sequences are SGHVS and FQNEAQ. V lost 6 bases and J 5 bases, leaving 23 bases between the germline ends.

V usage is TRBV24-1 and J usage is TRBJ2-1; the D gene is possibly TRBD1 (5 bases). This CDR3 is 14 amino acids long. Germline V lookup: CDR1 KGHDR, CDR2 SFDVKD. The V gene lost 3 bases and the J gene lost 8 bases, with 13 bases spanning the gap. DNA of the CDR3: TGTGCCACCAGTGATCCGACGACCAGGGATGAGCAGTTCTTC. Translation gives CATSDPTTRDEQFF.

The rearrangement uses TRBV6-5 and TRBJ1-4; D gene uncertain. Germline V gene lookup returns CDR1 MNHEY and CDR2 SVGAGI. With 5 bases removed from V and 5 bases from J, the gap between germline ends came to 15 bases. CDR3 size: 15 residues. The CDR3 here is CASSSPSLLNEKLFF. The CDR3 DNA follows: TGTGCCAGCAGTAGTCCGTCGCTTCTGAATGAAAAACTGTTTTTT.

This chain joins TRBV6-5 and TRBJ1-3, with 10 bases matching TRBD1. The CDR3 totals 15 residues. The germline V gene encodes CDR1 MNHEY and CDR2 SVGAGI. Losses at the gene ends were 6 bases for V and 4 bases for J; bases not matched to a gene: 6. For the CDR3, the DNA is TGTGCCAGCAGACGACAGGGGGCGAAAGGAAACACCATATATTTT. This encodes CASRRQGAKGNTIYF.

This rearrangement joins TRBV7-3 to TRBJ2-7; 7 positions agree with TRBD2. The CDR3 consists of 14 residues. The trim removed 5 bases at V and 2 bases at J, leaving 6 bases unmatched. CDR1 SGHTA and CDR2 FQGTGA come from the germline V gene. The DNA for the CDR3 is TGTGCCAGCAGCGGGGGAGGGACGGCCTACGAGCAGTACTTC. Translated, it gives CASSGGGTAYEQYF.

The rearrangement uses TRBV7-3 and TRBJ1-1, with a weak D call TRBD1 (5 bases). The CDR3 consists of 15 residues. The V and J ends lost 4 bases and 0 bases respectively, with 12 bases between them. Germline V gene data show CDR1 as SGHTA and CDR2 as FQGTGA. This CDR3 is CASSSDATVNTEAFF. CDR3 nucleotides: TGTGCCAGCAGCTCCGACGCGACAGTGAACACTGAAGCTTTCTTT. The variable domain in full, completed from reference TRBV7-3 and TRBJ1-1, reads GAGVSQTPSNKVTEKGKYVELRCDPISGHTALYWYRQSLGQGPEFLIYFQGTGAADDSGLPNDRFFAVRPEGSVSTLKIQRTERGDSAVYLCASSSDATVNTEAFFGQGTRLTVV.

The chain carries TRBV11-2 and TRBJ2-2; 9 positions agree with TRBD2. Germline-derived CDR1 and CDR2 are SGHAT and FQNNGV. This CDR3 has 15 amino acids. V shed 3 bases, J shed 4 bases, and the junction held 3 bases outside the gene matches. The CDR3 here is CASSFLAGPTGELFF. CDR3 DNA: TGTGCCAGCAGCTTCCTAGCGGGGCCCACCGGGGAGCTGTTTTTT. The full variable domain, its missing parts supplied by reference TRBV11-2 and TRBJ2-2, is EAGVAQSPRYKIIEKRQSVAFWCNPISGHATLYWYQQILGQGPKLLIQFQNNGVVDDSQLPKDRFSAERLKGVDSTLKIQPAKLEDSAVYLCASSFLAGPTGELFFGEGSRLTVL.

The chain couples TRBV7-3 to TRBJ2-6; D gene ambiguous. The CDR3 has 17 residues. The germline V gene encodes CDR1 SGHTA and CDR2 FQGTGA. The V end lost 5 bases, the J end lost 0 bases, and 14 bases lay between the germline ends. The CDR3 here is CASSPGPSISGANVLTF. DNA for the CDR3: TGTGCCAGCAGCCCCGGTCCTTCCATCTCTGGGGCCAACGTCCTGACTTTC.

V is TRBV3-1 (or the pseudogene TRBV3-2) and J is TRBJ2-1; weak D call: TRBD2 (5 bases). Trimming shortened V by 5 bases and J by 9 bases, and 14 bases separated the two germline ends. The CDR3 sequence is 13 residues long. Germline CDR1 LGHDT, CDR2 YNNKEL (reference sequence). DNA for the CDR3: TGTGCCAGCAGCTTGGCCGGACGGGGTGAGCAGTTCTTC. This sequence encodes CASSLAGRGEQFF.